The entry that follows covers one T cell receptor (beta chain) sequence. Following RNA extraction, reverse transcription yielded cDNA that acted as the sequencing template. Profiling relied on immunoSEQ multiplex PCR, and the TCRdb table lists in-frame clones only, not all of them. The sample lists 90,000 to 150,000 clones; 53% were seen once. The sample's treatment: oral pan-JAK inhibitor, 5-10 mg twice daily. The source of the sample is a study of CD8+ T cells in alopecia areata. Background on the study: The drug, oral tofacitinib, was given to treated patients at 5 to 10 mg twice daily.

The germline V and J ends were trimmed by 2 bases and 3 bases, with 4 bases remaining between them. The CDR3 has 12 amino acids. Germline V gene lookup returns CDR1 PRHDT and CDR2 FYEKMQ (reference sequence). The rearrangement joins TRBV13 to TRBJ2-5; D call uncertain. The clonotype originates from a human donor with alopecia areata. Sequencing used CD4+ T cells sorted from blood, obtained at week 4, from a patient treated with tofacitinib. CDR3 sequence reads: CASSLREETQYF. Written as DNA, the CDR3 is TGTGCCAGCAGCTTAAGGGAAGAGACCCAGTACTTC.